This record covers a single T cell receptor (beta chain). What it binds is not known. This sample is part of a study of OX40 agonist ivuxolimab in advanced cancers. General observations from the study: Among the nonresponders, some also had low normalized T-cell clonal expansion. The study observed clonal expansion of CD4+ and CD8+ blood T cells by week 6 at 0.1 to 3.0 mg/kg. In general, CD8+ T cells held more expanded clones than CD4+ did, on average.

Measured with immunoSEQ multiplex PCR; TCRdb has only the in-frame clones, and not every one. In the table there are about 76,000 clones, approximately 86% of which are singletons. The sample consisted of CD4+ or CD8+ T cells sorted from blood, taken in a trial of the OX40 agonist ivuxolimab. The origin of this receptor is an adult with an advanced solid tumor such as melanoma, head and neck, liver or kidney cancer.

The CDR3 sequence is CASSYYRGANEKLFF. Here the CDR3 DNA reads TGTGCCAGCAGCTATTACAGGGGTGCTAATGAAAAACTGTTTTTT. J is TRBJ1-4 and V is TRBV5-4; 7 bases map to TRBD1. CDR3 length: 15 amino acids. Germline V gene sequence: CDR1 SGHNT, CDR2 YYREEE (reference sequence). The ends lost 3 bases at V and 3 bases at J; junction bases unmatched: 5.